This T cell receptor beta chain was retrieved from a study of T cells after posttransplantation cyclophosphamide. Comment on this clone: Its target is unknown.

The germline CDR1 and CDR2 sequences are SEHNR and FQNEAQ (reference sequence). V lost 1 base and J lost 6, with 6 bases in between. This CDR3 spans 12 amino acids. Repertoires were generated with immunoSEQ multiplex PCR, while TCRdb's copy carries only in-frame clones and drops some. This table holds more than 50,000 clones, approximately 86% found once. Overall study findings and caveats: After PTCy, TRB diversity resembled that of CNI/methotrexate controls. Later blood repertoires were often dominated by clones from the donor CD8+ memory compartment. Blood and skin or GI T cell repertoires showed limited TRB overlap.

This chain connects TRBV7-9 to TRBJ1-1, with D unclear. The sequence was obtained from a man aged 25-45 years with a blood cancer, CMV-positive, and with a related stem cell donor. The sequencing sample was made of PBMCs. CDR3 in DNA: TGTGCCAGCAGCTTAGTTTCCGCTGAAGCTTTCTTT. Translation: CASSLVSAEAFF.